Shown below are 10 T cell receptor beta chains from a single sample sequenced in a study of blood T cell repertoires in COVID-19. Profiled with immunoSEQ multiplex PCR; TCRdb holds only in-frame clones, not every one. In the table there are about 46,000 clones, around four fifths of which are singletons. Sequenced material: peripheral blood. The origin of the receptors is a woman over 75 with acute or convalescent COVID-19.

The gene calls are TRBV2 and TRBJ2-3; D gene uncertain. The CDR3 is 16 amino acids. V was cut by 8 bases and J by 4 bases, with 22 bases left in between. Germline V gene sequence: CDR1 SNHLY, CDR2 FYNNEI. The CDR3 sequence: CASQNSPVALADTQYF. The CDR3 DNA reads TGTGCCAGCCAAAATTCCCCAGTGGCCTTGGCAGATACGCAGTATTTT.

The chain couples TRBV2 to TRBJ1-1, with a tentative D call TRBD1 (5 bases). V dropped 6 bases and J dropped 11 bases, with 19 bases sitting between them. CDR3 size: 13 residues. Germline CDR1 SNHLY, CDR2 FYNNEI. The CDR3 DNA is TGTGCCAGCAGATCCTCTTCTCAGGGCGTGGCTTTCTTT. This translates into CASRSSSQGVAFF.

The rearrangement uses TRBV30 and TRBJ1-4; 9 nucleotides agree with TRBD1. Losses at the gene ends were 3 bases for V and 8 bases for J; bases not matched to a gene: 10. There are 15 residues in the CDR3. From germline, CDR1 is GTSNPN and CDR2 SVGIG (reference sequence). The CDR3 bases are TGTGCCTGGAGGTGGGACAGGGCGGTTTGCGAAAAACTGTTTTTT. Its translation is CAWRWDRAVCEKLFF.

This clone is a singleton in its sample. The J gene is TRBJ2-1, the V gene TRBV18; 7 bases match TRBD2. From germline, CDR1 is KGHSH and CDR2 LQKENI. This CDR3 has 16 residues. The trim removed 6 bases at V and 5 bases at J, leaving 13 bases unmatched. The CDR3 DNA reads as TGTGCCAGCTCGTACGAGAACCGGGACTACAACAATGAGCAGTTCTTC. It specifies CASSYENRDYNNEQFF.

V usage is TRBV19 and J usage is TRBJ2-5; 9 bases are a match to TRBD1. The CDR3 consists of 15 residues. The germline gives CDR1 LNHDA, CDR2 SQIVND (reference sequence). V gave up 5 bases and J gave up 5 bases; unmatched junction bases: 9. This CDR3 is CASSEITGGRETQYF. CDR3 DNA sequence: TGTGCCAGTAGTGAGATCACAGGGGGCAGGGAGACCCAGTACTTC.

The chain joins TRBV3-1 (or the pseudogene TRBV3-2) to TRBJ1-1, with 7 bases identical to TRBD1. Trimming removed 4 bases from V and 2 bases from J; junction bases left unmatched: 10. The CDR3 totals 16 residues. Per the germline V gene, CDR1 is LGHDT and CDR2 is YNNKEL (reference sequence). The CDR3 coding sequence is TGTGCCAGCAGCCTTTCCGCGACAGGGTATAACACTGAAGCTTTCTTT. Encoded protein: CASSLSATGYNTEAFF.

This chain connects TRBV2 to TRBJ2-1; 9 bases line up with TRBD2. Germline CDR1 reads SNHLY; CDR2 reads FYNNEI. V lost 3 bases, J lost 9 bases, and 12 bases stayed unmatched. The CDR3 runs 16 residues. The CDR3 spells CASSDASGTSRREQFF. The CDR3 DNA reads as TGTGCCAGCAGTGACGCGTCCGGGACTAGCAGACGTGAGCAGTTCTTC.

The V and J genes are TRBV6-4 and TRBJ2-2; 7 bases line up with TRBD1. This CDR3 comprises 16 residues. V lost 4 bases to trimming and J lost 6 bases; unmatched junction nucleotides: 11. The germline V gene has CDR1 MRHNA and CDR2 SNTAGT. The CDR3 coding sequence is TGTGCCAGCAGTGGACAGGGAATCCCTTACGCCGGGGAGCTGTTTTTT. Its translation is CASSGQGIPYAGELFF.

This chain links TRBV19 with TRBJ2-7, with a possible D match to TRBD2 (6 bases). Germline values: CDR1 LNHDA, CDR2 SQIVND (reference sequence). Trimming shortened V by 2 bases and J by 0 bases, and 11 bases separated the two germline ends. This CDR3 contains 15 residues. As DNA, the CDR3 is TGTGCCAGTAGTATAATGGCGGGGAGCTCCTACGAGCAGTACTTC. Amino acid sequence: CASSIMAGSSYEQYF.

The J gene is TRBJ2-2, the V gene TRBV7-9; D perhaps matches TRBD1 (5 bases). V was shortened by 4 bases and J by 7 bases, with 7 bases between the two germline ends. Germline CDR1 is SEHNR and CDR2 is FQNEAQ (reference sequence). The CDR3 runs to 12 residues. The CDR3 loop is CASSWGNGELFF. The CDR3 DNA follows: TGTGCCAGCAGCTGGGGCAACGGGGAGCTGTTTTTT.